The next 30 T cell receptor beta chains were all read from a single sample in a study of T cell repertoires in cytomegalovirus infection. TCRdb called the reads again in MiXCR, with one record for every CDR3 protein. The sample lists about 890,000 distinct CDR3 sequences, about a third occurring once. No antigen is known for these receptors. Material: cultured CD8+ T cells from PBMCs, obtained from culture after CMV antigen stimulation. Source of these receptors: a human donor in good health (CMV status not recorded). Some clones in this sample may be carry-over from other donors' samples.

The CDR3 coding sequence is TGTGCCAGTAGTATCGGGGATAACACTGAAGCTTTCTTT. Its protein is CASSIGDNTEAFF. The rearrangement links TRBV19 to TRBJ1-1; D not resolved. Trimming cost V 3 bases and J 2 bases, with 7 bases left between them. The CDR3 runs to 13 residues. Germline values: CDR1 LNHDA, CDR2 SQIVND (reference sequence).

The gene calls are TRBV19 and TRBJ2-3; D remains unclear. V shed 8 bases and J shed 8 bases, with 11 bases lying between them. The germline V gene has CDR1 LNHDA and CDR2 SQIVND (reference sequence). CDR3 length equals 11 residues. As DNA, the CDR3 is TGTGCCAGTGGGCATGGGGTTACGCAGTATTTT. Its protein is CASGHGVTQYF. The full variable domain, its missing parts supplied by reference TRBV19 and TRBJ2-3, is DGGITQSPKYLFRKEGQNVTLSCEQNLNHDAMYWYRQDPGQGLRLIYYSQIVNDFQKGDIAEGYSVSREKKESFPLTVTSAQKNPTAFYLCASGHGVTQYFGPGTRLTVL.

This sequence joins TRBV6-1 and TRBJ2-1; TRBD2 aligns across 7 bases. The junction had 4 bases not matched to a gene; V was cut back by 10 bases and J by 4 bases. CDR3 length: 12 amino acids. CDR1 MNHNS and CDR2 SASEGT come from the germline V gene. Written as DNA, the CDR3 is TGTGCCACCGGGGGGTCTTACAATGAGCAGTTCTTC. Its protein is CATGGSYNEQFF.

This clonotype was seen at least ten times. The rearrangement uses TRBV7-2 and TRBJ2-7, with 9 nucleotides matching TRBD2. The CDR3 has 16 residues. CDR1 SGHTA and CDR2 FQGNSA come from the germline V gene. J gave up 0 bases and V 1 base, and 4 bases lay outside the gene matches. CDR3 region: CASSLVSGGNSYEQYF. CDR3 coding DNA: TGTGCCAGCAGCTTAGTCAGCGGGGGGAACTCCTACGAGCAGTACTTC. Full variable domain (missing parts from reference TRBV7-2 and TRBJ2-7): GAGVSQSPSNKVTEKGKDVELRCDPISGHTALYWYRQSLGQGLEFLIYFQGNSAPDKSGLPSDRFSAERTGGSVSTLTIQRTQQEDSAVYLCASSLVSGGNSYEQYFGPGTRLTVT.

At least ten counts were recorded for this clonotype. The gene calls are TRBV7-8 and TRBJ2-1; D call uncertain. This CDR3 spans 17 amino acids. V lost 7 bases and J lost 0, with 19 bases in between. Germline CDR1 SGHVS, CDR2 FQNEAQ. The CDR3 DNA is TGTGCCAGCATCCTACTCCCGTGGCCCTCCTCCTACAATGAGCAGTTCTTC. Its translation: CASILLPWPSSYNEQFF.

In its sample, this clonotype was seen a few times. The genes are TRBV15 and TRBJ1-4; D gene uncertain. Germline CDR1 is LNHNV and CDR2 is YYDKDF (reference sequence). V was trimmed by 1 base and J by 8 bases, leaving 8 bases between them. The CDR3 runs to 13 residues. CDR3 amino acids: CATSRGESEKLFF. As DNA, the CDR3 is TGTGCCACCAGCAGAGGGGAATCCGAAAAACTGTTTTTT. The full variable domain, rest sourced from reference TRBV15 and TRBJ1-4, is DAMVIQNPRYQVTQFGKPVTLSCSQTLNHNVMYWYQQKSSQAPKLLFHYYDKDFNNEADTPDNFQSRRPNTSFCFLDIRSPGLGDTAMYLCATSRGESEKLFFGSGTQLSVL.

This clonotype was counted a few times. The chain carries TRBV11-2 and TRBJ2-7; the match to TRBD2 covers 13 bases. With 2 bases clipped from V and 2 bases from J, the junction kept 9 bases outside the gene matches. The CDR3 runs 18 residues. The germline CDR1 and CDR2 sequences are SGHAT and FQNNGV. The CDR3 coding sequence is TGTGCCAGCAGCTTATGGACTAGCGGGGGAGGAAAACCCTACGAGCAGTACGTC. Translation: CASSLWTSGGGKPYEQYV.

CDR3 loop: CASSLFLKTEAFF. Here the CDR3 DNA reads TGTGCCAGCAGTTTATTCCTAAAAACTGAAGCTTTCTTT. This sequence joins TRBV27 and TRBJ1-1; no definite D call. This CDR3 has 13 amino acids. Looked up from germline, CDR1 is MNHEY and CDR2 is SMNVEV (reference sequence). Trimming took off 1 base at V and 5 bases at J, with 8 bases between the two ends.

The chain links TRBV5-1 to TRBJ1-6; 10 nucleotides match TRBD1. Germline V gene data show CDR1 as SGHRS and CDR2 as YFSETQ. The CDR3 loop spans 13 amino acids. With 4 bases clipped from V and 10 bases from J, the junction kept 2 bases outside the gene matches. The CDR3 loop is CASSQTGGSPLHF. The CDR3 DNA sequence: TGCGCCAGCAGCCAGACAGGGGGCTCACCCCTCCACTTT.

The V gene is TRBV19, the J gene TRBJ1-1; D unclear. Per germline, CDR1 LNHDA and CDR2 SQIVND (reference sequence). This CDR3 has 13 residues. V was cut by 4 bases and J by 1 base, with 7 bases left in between. CDR3 sequence reads: CASSTSPNTEAFF. The CDR3 DNA reads TGTGCCAGTAGTACCTCTCCGAACACTGAAGCTTTCTTT. Filled out from reference TRBV19 and TRBJ1-1, the complete variable domain reads DGGITQSPKYLFRKEGQNVTLSCEQNLNHDAMYWYRQDPGQGLRLIYYSQIVNDFQKGDIAEGYSVSREKKESFPLTVTSAQKNPTAFYLCASSTSPNTEAFFGQGTRLTVV.

This clonotype occurred many times. V is TRBV7-6 and J is TRBJ2-2; the match to TRBD1 covers 8 bases. Germline CDR1 SGHVS, CDR2 FNYEAQ. The CDR3 is 16 residues long. The J segment lost 0 bases and the V segment lost 5 bases, leaving 5 bases of the junction unmatched. The CDR3: CASSLYRGANTGELFF. The DNA for the CDR3 is TGTGCCAGCAGCCTATACAGGGGGGCGAACACCGGGGAGCTGTTTTTT.

The rearrangement uses TRBV5-4 and TRBJ2-3; D uncertain. Trimming left V 0 bases short and J 0 bases short, with 14 bases between. Germline V gene sequence: CDR1 SGHNT, CDR2 YYREEE (reference sequence). The CDR3 has 17 residues. The CDR3 sequence: CASSLAVGYTSTDTQYF. The CDR3 bases are TGTGCCAGCAGCTTGGCCGTCGGCTATACTAGCACAGATACGCAGTATTTT.

This clonotype was seen more than once but under ten times. The genes are TRBV5-1 and TRBJ2-3, with D perhaps assigned TRBD1 or TRBD2 (6 bases each). The CDR3 runs 16 residues. V dropped 4 bases and J dropped 2 bases, with 17 bases sitting between them. Germline V lookup: CDR1 SGHRS, CDR2 YFSETQ. The DNA of the CDR3 is TGCGCCAGCAGCCTGGGGGGCAGGCCCCACACAGATACGCAGTATTTT. This encodes CASSLGGRPHTDTQYF.

This clonotype was found a few times. This chain uses TRBV6-1 with TRBJ2-7; D possibly corresponds to TRBD1 (7 bases). This CDR3 region has 15 residues. The V gene's germline CDR1 is MNHNS and CDR2 SASEGT. Trimming stripped 5 bases from V and 5 bases from J, with 19 bases between. The CDR3 reads CASSWEEGAWDEQYF. CDR3 nucleotides: TGTGCCAGCAGTTGGGAGGAGGGGGCGTGGGACGAGCAGTACTTC.

The gene calls are TRBV27 and TRBJ2-5, with 8 nucleotides matching TRBD1. J lost 2 bases, V lost 5 bases, and 7 bases had no gene match. CDR1 MNHEY and CDR2 SMNVEV come from the germline V gene (reference sequence). The CDR3 sequence is 15 residues long. CDR3 sequence: CASSMTGAIQETQYF. The CDR3 DNA is TGTGCCAGCAGTATGACAGGGGCCATACAAGAGACCCAGTACTTC.

This clonotype appeared once. V and J are TRBV6-2 or TRBV6-3 and TRBJ1-5; D remains unclear. The CDR3 has 14 residues. Trimming shortened V by 7 bases and J by 1 base, and 11 bases separated the two germline ends. Germline V gives CDR1 MNHEY, CDR2 SVGEGT. CDR3 nucleotide sequence: TGTGCCAGCATGATCGGGTTGAGCAATCAGCCCCAGCATTTT. It is translated as CASMIGLSNQPQHF.

The rearrangement links TRBV6-6 to TRBJ1-5, with a possible D match to TRBD1 (5 bases). This CDR3 is built from 13 residues. Germline-derived CDR1 and CDR2 are MNHNY and SVGAGI (reference sequence). Trimming removed 11 bases at V and 5 bases at J, with 16 bases between. The CDR3 reads CAPKRRGHQPQHF. In DNA, the CDR3 is TGTGCCCCCAAACGGAGGGGTCATCAGCCCCAGCATTTT.

This clonotype was seen only a few times. The CDR3 loop is CASSQLTGFNWDLHF. CDR3 DNA: TGCGCCAGCAGCCAGCTAACAGGTTTTAATTGGGACCTCCACTTT. The V call is TRBV4-3, the J call TRBJ1-6; D is possibly TRBD1 (5 bases). The CDR3 consists of 15 residues. Trimming removed 3 bases from V and 15 bases from J, with 21 bases in between. The germline V gene encodes CDR1 LGHNA and CDR2 YSLEER.

This clonotype occurred a few times. V usage is TRBV7-8 and J usage is TRBJ2-2; TRBD1 might be the D (6 bases). The V gene's germline CDR1 is SGHVS and CDR2 FQNEAQ. Trimming took off 3 bases at V and 2 bases at J, with 19 bases between the two ends. The CDR3 loop spans 18 amino acids. The CDR3 here is CASSFVTGPVVNTGELFF. The CDR3 bases are TGTGCCAGCAGCTTCGTGACAGGACCAGTGGTCAACACCGGGGAGCTGTTTTTT. Complete variable domain (other parts from reference TRBV7-8 and TRBJ2-2): GAGVSQSPRYKVAKRGQDVALRCDPISGHVSLFWYQQALGQGPEFLTYFQNEAQLDKSGLPSDRFFAERPEGSVSTLKIQRTQQEDSAVYLCASSFVTGPVVNTGELFFGEGSRLTVL.

This chain uses TRBV4-1 with TRBJ1-1; the D is unclear. The CDR3 totals 14 residues. In germline, CDR1 is MGHRA, CDR2 YSYEKL. V shed 5 bases and J shed 0 bases, with 10 bases lying between them. The CDR3 loop reads CASSARDMNTEAFF. The CDR3 DNA follows: TGCGCCAGCAGCGCAAGGGATATGAACACTGAAGCTTTCTTT.

This clonotype came up a few times. The chain combines TRBV6-1 with TRBJ2-5; D gene ambiguous. In germline, CDR1 is MNHNS, CDR2 SASEGT. The CDR3 loop spans 8 amino acids. The CDR3 loop reads CAQETQYF. The CDR3 DNA reads TGTGCTCAAGAGACCCAGTACTTC.

The chain combines TRBV2 with TRBJ2-1; D is possibly TRBD1 (5 bases). Germline loops: CDR1 SNHLY, CDR2 FYNNEI. Trimming took off 6 bases at V and 10 bases at J, with 10 bases between the two ends. The CDR3 consists of 11 residues. The DNA of the CDR3 is TGTGCCAGCAGATTGACAGACGAGCAGTTCTTC. This encodes CASRLTDEQFF.

This chain links TRBV7-6 with TRBJ1-5, with 8 bases matching TRBD1. The germline gives CDR1 SGHVS, CDR2 FNYEAQ. V shed 5 bases and J 1 base; nucleotides not matched to a gene: 19. The CDR3 is made up of 20 amino acids. The chain's CDR3 is CASSKPKGTGPGGSNQPQHF. The CDR3 DNA sequence: TGTGCCAGCAGCAAACCGAAGGGGACAGGCCCGGGCGGGAGCAATCAGCCCCAGCATTTT. Full variable domain (remainder filled in from reference TRBV7-6 and TRBJ1-5): GAGVSQSPRYKVTKRGQDVALRCDPISGHVSLYWYRQALGQGPEFLTYFNYEAQQDKSGLPNDRFSAERPEGSISTLTIQRTEQRDSAMYRCASSKPKGTGPGGSNQPQHFGDGTRLSIL.

This clonotype was picked up many times. The chain employs TRBV7-2 and TRBJ2-1; TRBD2 matches at 8 bases. The ends lost 6 bases at V and 0 bases at J; junction bases unmatched: 4. The CDR3 has 15 residues. From germline, CDR1 is SGHTA and CDR2 FQGNSA. CDR3 nucleotides: TGTGCCAGCAGGGTAGCGGGAATCTCCTACAATGAGCAGTTCTTC. Protein sequence: CASRVAGISYNEQFF.

This clonotype has ten or more counts. The J gene is TRBJ1-1, the V gene TRBV12-3 or TRBV12-4, with a tentative D call TRBD1 (5 bases). The CDR3 has 14 residues. V lost 4 bases and J 0 bases, leaving 9 bases between the germline ends. CDR3 in DNA: TGTGCCAGCAGTTGGGGCAGCTTGAACACTGAAGCTTTCTTT. Its translation is CASSWGSLNTEAFF.

For this clonotype: A much more abundant neighbour one base away suggests this may be a read error. The chain employs TRBV13 and TRBJ2-2, with 7 bases identical to TRBD1. This CDR3 has 15 amino acids. V shed 4 bases, J shed 1 base, and the junction held 3 bases outside the gene matches. Germline V gene sequence: CDR1 PRHDT, CDR2 FYEKMQ (reference sequence). The CDR3, as DNA: TGTGCCAGCAGCTACCGGGACAGGAACACCGGGGAGCTGTTTTTT. Protein product: CASSYRDRNTGELFF.

This clonotype showed up many times. The V gene is TRBV6-2 or TRBV6-3, the J gene TRBJ2-3; 8 nucleotides match TRBD1. Trimming removed 6 bases from V and 5 bases from J; junction bases left unmatched: 7. Germline V CDR1 and CDR2: MNHEY, SVGEGT. CDR3 length: 14 residues. This CDR3 is CASSFADRGDTQYF. CDR3 in DNA: TGTGCCAGCAGCTTCGCTGACAGGGGAGATACGCAGTATTTT.

V and J are TRBV11-1 and TRBJ2-3, with TRBD2 identical over 13 bases. With 5 bases clipped from V and 0 bases from J, the junction kept 8 bases outside the gene matches. The CDR3 loop spans 18 amino acids. CDR1 is SGHAT, CDR2 FQDESV, per germline (reference sequence). The DNA of the CDR3 is TGTGCCAGCAGCCCGGGACTAGCGGGGCGGTCTAGCACAGATACGCAGTATTTT. The encoded protein is CASSPGLAGRSSTDTQYF.

The genes are TRBV6-8 and TRBJ2-7; no reliable D call. Trimming stripped 8 bases from V and 7 bases from J, with 27 bases between. Germline V lookup: CDR1 MNHGY, CDR2 SAAAGT. This CDR3 has 16 residues. DNA of the CDR3: TGTGCCAGCTCTCCCGACCCGTTGAGCGTTAATGTAGAGCAGTACGTC. Translated: CASSPDPLSVNVEQYV.

This clonotype came up a few times. The V gene is TRBV27, the J gene TRBJ2-1, with TRBD2 identical over 7 bases. The junction had 10 bases not matched to a gene; V was cut back by 7 bases and J by 7 bases. The CDR3 extends over 14 amino acids. Germline-derived CDR1 and CDR2 are MNHEY and SMNVEV (reference sequence). The CDR3 DNA follows: TGTGCCAGCATGGTGGGGGGGGAATTAAATGAGCAGTTCTTC. This gives the protein CASMVGGELNEQFF.